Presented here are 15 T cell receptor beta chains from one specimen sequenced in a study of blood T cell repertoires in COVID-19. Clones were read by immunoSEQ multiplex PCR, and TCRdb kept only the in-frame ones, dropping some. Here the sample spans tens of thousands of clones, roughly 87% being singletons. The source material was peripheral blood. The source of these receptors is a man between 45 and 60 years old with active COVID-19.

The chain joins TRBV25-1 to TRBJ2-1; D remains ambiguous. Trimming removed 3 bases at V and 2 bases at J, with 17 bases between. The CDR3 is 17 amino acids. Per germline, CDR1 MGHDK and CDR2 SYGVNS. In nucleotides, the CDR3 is TGTGCCAGCAGTGATTACATTGACTCCCCGGCCTACAATGAGCAGTTCTTC. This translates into CASSDYIDSPAYNEQFF.

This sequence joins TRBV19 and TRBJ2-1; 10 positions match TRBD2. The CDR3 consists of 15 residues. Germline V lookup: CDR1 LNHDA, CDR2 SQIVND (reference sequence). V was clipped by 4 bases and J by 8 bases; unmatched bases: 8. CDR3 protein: CASSKRGGLEYEQFF. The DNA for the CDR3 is TGTGCCAGTAGTAAGCGGGGGGGCCTGGAATATGAGCAGTTCTTC.

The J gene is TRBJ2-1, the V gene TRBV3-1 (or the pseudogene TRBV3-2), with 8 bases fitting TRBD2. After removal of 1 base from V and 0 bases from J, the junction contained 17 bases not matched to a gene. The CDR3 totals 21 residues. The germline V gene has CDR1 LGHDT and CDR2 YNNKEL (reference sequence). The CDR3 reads CASSQVDRSIAGRTSYNEQFF. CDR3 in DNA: TGTGCCAGCAGCCAAGTAGATCGGTCGATAGCGGGACGAACCTCCTACAATGAGCAGTTCTTC.

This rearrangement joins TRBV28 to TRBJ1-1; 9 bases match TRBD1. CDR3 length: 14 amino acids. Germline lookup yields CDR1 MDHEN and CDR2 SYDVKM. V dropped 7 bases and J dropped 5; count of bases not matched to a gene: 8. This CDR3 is CASTRGQGYTEAFF. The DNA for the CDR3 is TGTGCCAGCACCAGAGGACAGGGGTATACTGAAGCTTTCTTT.

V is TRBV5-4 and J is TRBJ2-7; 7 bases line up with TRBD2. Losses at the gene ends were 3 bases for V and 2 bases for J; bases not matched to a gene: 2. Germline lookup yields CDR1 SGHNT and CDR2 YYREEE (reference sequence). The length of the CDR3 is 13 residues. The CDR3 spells CASSSGGTYEQYF. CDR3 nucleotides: TGTGCCAGCAGCTCCGGGGGGACCTACGAGCAGTACTTC. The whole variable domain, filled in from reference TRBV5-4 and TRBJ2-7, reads ETGVTQSPTHLIKTRGQQVTLRCSSQSGHNTVSWYQQALGQGPQFIFQYYREEENGRGNFPPRFSGLQFPNYSSELNVNALELDDSALYLCASSSGGTYEQYFGPGTRLTVT.

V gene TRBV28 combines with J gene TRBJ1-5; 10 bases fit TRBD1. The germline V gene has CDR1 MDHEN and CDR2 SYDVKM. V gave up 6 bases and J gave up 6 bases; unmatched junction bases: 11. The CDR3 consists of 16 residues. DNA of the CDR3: TGTGCCAGCAGAACGTCTCGACAGGGGGCCGGTCAGCCCCAGCATTTT. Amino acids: CASRTSRQGAGQPQHF.

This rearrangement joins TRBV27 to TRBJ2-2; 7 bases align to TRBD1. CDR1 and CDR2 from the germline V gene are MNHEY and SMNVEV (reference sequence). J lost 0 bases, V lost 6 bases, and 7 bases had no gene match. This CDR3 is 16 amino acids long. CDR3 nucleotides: TGTGCCAGCAGACCTACAGGGGTAGCGAACACCGGGGAGCTGTTTTTT. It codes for CASRPTGVANTGELFF.

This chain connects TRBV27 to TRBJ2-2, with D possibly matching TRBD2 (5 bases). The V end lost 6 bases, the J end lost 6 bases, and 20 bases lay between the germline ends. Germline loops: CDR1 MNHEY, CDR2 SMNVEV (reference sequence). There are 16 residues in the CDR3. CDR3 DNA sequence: TGTGCCAGCAGGAAGAGCGGTTTGACGGATTCCGGGGAGCTGTTTTTT. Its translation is CASRKSGLTDSGELFF.

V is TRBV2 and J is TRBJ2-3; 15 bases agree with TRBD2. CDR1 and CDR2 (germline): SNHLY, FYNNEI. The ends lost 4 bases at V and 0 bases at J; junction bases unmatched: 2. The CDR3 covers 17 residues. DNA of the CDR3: TGTGCCAGCAGTGGGACTAGCGGGGGGGCTAGCACAGATACGCAGTATTTT. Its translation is CASSGTSGGASTDTQYF. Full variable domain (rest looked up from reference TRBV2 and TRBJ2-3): EPEVTQTPSHQVTQMGQEVILRCVPISNHLYFYWYRQILGQKVEFLVSFYNNEISEKSEIFDDQFSVERPDGSNFTLKIRSTKLEDSAMYFCASSGTSGGASTDTQYFGPGTRLTVL.

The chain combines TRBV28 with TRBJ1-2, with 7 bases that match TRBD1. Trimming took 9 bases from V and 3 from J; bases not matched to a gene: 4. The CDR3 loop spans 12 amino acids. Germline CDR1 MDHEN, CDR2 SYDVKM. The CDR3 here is CARAGTDYGYTF. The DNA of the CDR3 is TGTGCCAGGGCCGGGACAGACTATGGCTACACCTTC.

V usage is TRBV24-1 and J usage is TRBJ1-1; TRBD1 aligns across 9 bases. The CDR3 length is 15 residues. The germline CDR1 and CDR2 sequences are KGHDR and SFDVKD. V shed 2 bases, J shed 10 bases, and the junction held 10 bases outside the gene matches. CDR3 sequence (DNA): TGTGCCACCAGTGATTCGCGACAGGGGGTCACTCGAGCTTTCTTT. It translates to CATSDSRQGVTRAFF.

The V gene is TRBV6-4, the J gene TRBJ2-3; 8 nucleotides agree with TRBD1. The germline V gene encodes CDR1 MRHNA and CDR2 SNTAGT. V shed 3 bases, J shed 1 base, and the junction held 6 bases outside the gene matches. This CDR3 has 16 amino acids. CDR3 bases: TGTGCCAGCAGTGAAGGGGTGGACAGGGGCACAGATACGCAGTATTTT. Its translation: CASSEGVDRGTDTQYF.

CDR3 sequence (DNA): TGTGCCAGCAGCCCCGGTGCGCTAGCCCTCACAGATACGCAGTATTTT. This codes for CASSPGALALTDTQYF. The chain joins TRBV9 to TRBJ2-3; possible D gene TRBD2, 5 bases. In germline, CDR1 is SGDLS, CDR2 YYNGEE. The CDR3 has 16 residues. V lost 4 bases, J lost 2 bases, and 17 bases lay in between.

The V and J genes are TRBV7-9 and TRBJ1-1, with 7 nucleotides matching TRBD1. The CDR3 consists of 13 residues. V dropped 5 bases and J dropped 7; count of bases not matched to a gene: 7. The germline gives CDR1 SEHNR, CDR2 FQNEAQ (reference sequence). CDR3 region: CASSLEGALEAFF. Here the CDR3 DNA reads TGTGCCAGCAGCCTCGAGGGGGCGCTTGAAGCTTTCTTT.

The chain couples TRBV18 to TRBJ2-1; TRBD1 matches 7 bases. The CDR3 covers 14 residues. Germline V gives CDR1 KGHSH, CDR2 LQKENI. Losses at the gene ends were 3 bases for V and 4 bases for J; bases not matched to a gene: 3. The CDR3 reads CASSPLTGYNEQFF. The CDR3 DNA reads TGTGCCAGCTCACCGCTGACAGGGTACAATGAGCAGTTCTTC.